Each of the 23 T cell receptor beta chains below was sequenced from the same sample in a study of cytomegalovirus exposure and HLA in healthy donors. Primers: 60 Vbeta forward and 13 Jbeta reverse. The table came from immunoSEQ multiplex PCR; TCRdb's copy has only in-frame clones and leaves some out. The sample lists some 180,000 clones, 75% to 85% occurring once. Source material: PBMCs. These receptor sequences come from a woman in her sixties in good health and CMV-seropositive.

The CDR3, as DNA: TGTGCCAGCAGCTTAGCGCTCGGTAGCGGGAGGCTTAACTACGAGCAGTACTTC. This sequence encodes CASSLALGSGRLNYEQYF. The chain links TRBV7-2 to TRBJ2-7, with 10 bases that match TRBD2. After removal of 0 bases from V and 3 bases from J, the junction contained 11 bases not matched to a gene. CDR1 is SGHTA and CDR2 is FQGNSA in the germline V gene. The CDR3 has 18 amino acids.

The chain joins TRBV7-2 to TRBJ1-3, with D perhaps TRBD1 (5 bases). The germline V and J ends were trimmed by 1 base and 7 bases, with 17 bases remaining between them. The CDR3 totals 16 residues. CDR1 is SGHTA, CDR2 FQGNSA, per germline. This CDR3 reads CASSLDKSVRVNTIYF. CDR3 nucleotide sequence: TGTGCCAGCAGCTTAGACAAGTCGGTCAGGGTGAACACCATATATTTT.

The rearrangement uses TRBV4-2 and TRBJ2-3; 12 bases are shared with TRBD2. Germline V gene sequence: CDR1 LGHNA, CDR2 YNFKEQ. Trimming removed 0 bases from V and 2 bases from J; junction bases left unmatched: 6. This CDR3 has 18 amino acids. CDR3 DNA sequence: TGTGCCAGCAGCCAAGACAGTACTAGCGGGAGGAACACAGATACGCAGTATTTT. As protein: CASSQDSTSGRNTDTQYF.

In nucleotides, the CDR3 is TGCGCCAGCAGCGCGTGGACAGGGGTCCCTAATGAGCAGTTCTTC. Translated, it gives CASSAWTGVPNEQFF. The V and J genes are TRBV5-1 and TRBJ2-1; 9 nucleotides line up with TRBD1. Looked up from germline, CDR1 is SGHRS and CDR2 is YFSETQ. V shed 4 bases, J shed 7 bases, and the junction held 9 bases outside the gene matches. CDR3 length equals 15 residues.

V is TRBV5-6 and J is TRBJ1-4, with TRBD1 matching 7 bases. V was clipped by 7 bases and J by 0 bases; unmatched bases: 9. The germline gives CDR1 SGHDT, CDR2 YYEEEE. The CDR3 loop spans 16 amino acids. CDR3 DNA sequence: TGTGCCAGCGGGAGACAGGGCTACGCAACTAATGAAAAACTGTTTTTT. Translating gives CASGRQGYATNEKLFF. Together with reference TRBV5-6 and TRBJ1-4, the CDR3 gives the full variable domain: DAGVTQSPTHLIKTRGQQVTLRCSPKSGHDTVSWYQQALGQGPQFIFQYYEEEERQRGNFPDRFSGHQFPNYSSELNVNALLLGDSALYLCASGRQGYATNEKLFFGSGTQLSVL.

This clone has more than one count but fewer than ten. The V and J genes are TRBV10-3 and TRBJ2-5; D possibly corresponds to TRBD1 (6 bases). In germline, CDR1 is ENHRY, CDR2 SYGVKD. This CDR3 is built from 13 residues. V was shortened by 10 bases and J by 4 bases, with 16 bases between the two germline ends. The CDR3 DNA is TGTGCCAAAAGCACAGGGCTAGGAGAGACCCAGTACTTC. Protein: CAKSTGLGETQYF.

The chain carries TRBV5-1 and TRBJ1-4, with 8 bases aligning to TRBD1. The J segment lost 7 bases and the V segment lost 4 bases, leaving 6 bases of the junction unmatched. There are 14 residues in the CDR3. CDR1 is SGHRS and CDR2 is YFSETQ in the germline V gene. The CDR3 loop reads CASSPGQGGEKLFF. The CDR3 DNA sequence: TGCGCCAGCAGCCCCGGACAGGGTGGTGAAAAACTGTTTTTT.

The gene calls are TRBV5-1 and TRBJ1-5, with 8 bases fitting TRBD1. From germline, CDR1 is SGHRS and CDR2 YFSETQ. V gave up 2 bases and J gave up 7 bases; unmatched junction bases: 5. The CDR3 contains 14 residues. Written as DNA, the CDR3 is TGCGCCAGCAGCTTTGACAGGGGAAGCCAGCCCCAGCATTTT. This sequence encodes CASSFDRGSQPQHF.

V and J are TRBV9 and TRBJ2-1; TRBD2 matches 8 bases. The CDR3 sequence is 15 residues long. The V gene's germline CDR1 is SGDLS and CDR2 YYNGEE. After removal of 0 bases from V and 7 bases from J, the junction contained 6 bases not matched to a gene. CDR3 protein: CASSVGTGGGNEQFF. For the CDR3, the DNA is TGTGCCAGCAGCGTAGGAACGGGAGGGGGGAATGAGCAGTTCTTC.

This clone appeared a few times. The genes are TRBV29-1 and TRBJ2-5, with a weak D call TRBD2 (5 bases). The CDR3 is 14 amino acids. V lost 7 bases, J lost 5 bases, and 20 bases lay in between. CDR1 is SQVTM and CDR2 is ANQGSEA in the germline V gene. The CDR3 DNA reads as TGCAGCGCCAACGGGGTTCTCACAGCGGAGACCCAGTACTTC. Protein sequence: CSANGVLTAETQYF. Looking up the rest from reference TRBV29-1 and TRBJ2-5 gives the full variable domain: SAVISQKPSRDICQRGTSLTIQCQVDSQVTMMFWYRQQPGQSLTLIATANQGSEATYESGFVIDKFPISRPNLTFSTLTVSNMSPEDSSIYLCSANGVLTAETQYFGPGTRLLVL.

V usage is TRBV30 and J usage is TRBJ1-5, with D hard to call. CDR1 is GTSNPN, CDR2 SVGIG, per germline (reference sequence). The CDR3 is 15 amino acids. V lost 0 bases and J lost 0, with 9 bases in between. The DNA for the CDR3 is TGTGCCTGGAGTGTACCGGGGTATAGCAATCAGCCCCAGCATTTT. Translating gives CAWSVPGYSNQPQHF.

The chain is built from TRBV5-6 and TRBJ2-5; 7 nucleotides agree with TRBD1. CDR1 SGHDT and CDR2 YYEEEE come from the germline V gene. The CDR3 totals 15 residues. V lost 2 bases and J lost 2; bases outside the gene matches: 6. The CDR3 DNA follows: TGTGCCAGCAGCTTCCGGACAGGTTTACAAGAGACCCAGTACTTC. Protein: CASSFRTGLQETQYF. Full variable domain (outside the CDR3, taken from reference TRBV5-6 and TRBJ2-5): DAGVTQSPTHLIKTRGQQVTLRCSPKSGHDTVSWYQQALGQGPQFIFQYYEEEERQRGNFPDRFSGHQFPNYSSELNVNALLLGDSALYLCASSFRTGLQETQYFGPGTRLLVL.

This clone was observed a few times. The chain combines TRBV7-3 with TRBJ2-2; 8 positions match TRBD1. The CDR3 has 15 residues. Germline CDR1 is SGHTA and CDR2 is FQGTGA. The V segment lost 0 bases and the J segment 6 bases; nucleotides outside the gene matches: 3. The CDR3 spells CASSLTGTGAGELFF. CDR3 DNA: TGTGCCAGCAGCTTAACTGGGACAGGTGCCGGGGAGCTGTTTTTT.

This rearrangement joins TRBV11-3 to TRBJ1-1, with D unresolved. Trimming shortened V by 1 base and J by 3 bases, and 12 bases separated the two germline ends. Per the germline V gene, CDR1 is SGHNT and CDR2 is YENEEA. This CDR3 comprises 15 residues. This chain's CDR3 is CASSLGSSEYTEAFF. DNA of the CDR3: TGTGCCAGCAGCTTAGGTTCTAGTGAGTACACTGAAGCTTTCTTT.

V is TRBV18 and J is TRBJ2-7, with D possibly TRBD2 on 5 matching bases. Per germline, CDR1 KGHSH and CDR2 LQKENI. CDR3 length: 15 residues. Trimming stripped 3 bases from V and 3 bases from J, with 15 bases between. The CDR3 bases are TGTGCCAGCTCACCGTCCGGGGTTGCAGACTACGAGCAGTACTTC. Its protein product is CASSPSGVADYEQYF.

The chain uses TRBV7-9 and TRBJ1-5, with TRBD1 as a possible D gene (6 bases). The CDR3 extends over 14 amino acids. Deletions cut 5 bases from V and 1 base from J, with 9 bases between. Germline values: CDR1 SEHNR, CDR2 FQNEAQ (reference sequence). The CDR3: CASSVGQSNQPQHF. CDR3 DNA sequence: TGTGCCAGCAGCGTGGGACAAAGCAATCAGCCCCAGCATTTT.

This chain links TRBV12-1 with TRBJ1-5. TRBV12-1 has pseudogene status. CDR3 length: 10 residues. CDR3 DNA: TGTGCCAGCAGCCCCCGGGTCCAGCATTTT. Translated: CASSPRVQHF.

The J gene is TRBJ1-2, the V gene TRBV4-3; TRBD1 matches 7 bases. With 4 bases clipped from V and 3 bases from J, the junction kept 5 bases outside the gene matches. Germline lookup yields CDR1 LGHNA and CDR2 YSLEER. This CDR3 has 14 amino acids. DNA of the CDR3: TGCGCCAGCAGCCGACCGGGACAGCACTATGGCTACACCTTC. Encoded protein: CASSRPGQHYGYTF.

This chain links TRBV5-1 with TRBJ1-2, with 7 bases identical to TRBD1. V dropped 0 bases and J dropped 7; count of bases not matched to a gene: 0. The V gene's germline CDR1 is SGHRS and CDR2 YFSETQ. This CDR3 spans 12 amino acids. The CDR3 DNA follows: TGCGCCAGCAGCTTGGCAGGGGGTGGCTACACCTTC. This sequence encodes CASSLAGGGYTF.

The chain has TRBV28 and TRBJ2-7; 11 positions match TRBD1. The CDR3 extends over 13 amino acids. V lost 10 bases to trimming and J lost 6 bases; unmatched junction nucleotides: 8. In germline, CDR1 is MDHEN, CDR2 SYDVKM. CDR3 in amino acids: CATRTGGSGEQYF. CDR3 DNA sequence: TGTGCCACCCGGACAGGGGGCAGCGGCGAGCAGTACTTC.

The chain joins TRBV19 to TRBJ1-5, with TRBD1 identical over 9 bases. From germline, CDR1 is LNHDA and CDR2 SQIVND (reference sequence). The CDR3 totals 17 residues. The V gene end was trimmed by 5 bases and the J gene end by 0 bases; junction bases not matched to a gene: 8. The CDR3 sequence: CASSQGTGSFSNQPQHF. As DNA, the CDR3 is TGTGCCAGTAGTCAGGGGACAGGGAGTTTTAGCAATCAGCCCCAGCATTTT. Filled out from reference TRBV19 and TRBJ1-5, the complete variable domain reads DGGITQSPKYLFRKEGQNVTLSCEQNLNHDAMYWYRQDPGQGLRLIYYSQIVNDFQKGDIAEGYSVSREKKESFPLTVTSAQKNPTAFYLCASSQGTGSFSNQPQHFGDGTRLSIL.

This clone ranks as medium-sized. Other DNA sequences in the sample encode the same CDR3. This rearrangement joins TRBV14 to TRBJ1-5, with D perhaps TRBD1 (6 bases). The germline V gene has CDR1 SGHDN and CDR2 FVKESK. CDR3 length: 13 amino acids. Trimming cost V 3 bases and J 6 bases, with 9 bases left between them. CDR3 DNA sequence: TGTGCCAGCAGCCATACAGGGCTTCAGCCCCAGCATTTT. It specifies CASSHTGLQPQHF.

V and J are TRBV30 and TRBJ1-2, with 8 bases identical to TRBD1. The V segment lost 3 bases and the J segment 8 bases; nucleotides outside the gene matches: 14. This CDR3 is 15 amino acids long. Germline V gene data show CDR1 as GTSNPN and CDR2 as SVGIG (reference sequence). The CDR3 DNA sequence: TGTGCCTGGAGCGGTGACAGGGGCCGAGGGGGGGGCTACACCTTC. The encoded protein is CAWSGDRGRGGGYTF.